These 5 T cell receptor beta chains were sequenced from one sample in a study of cytomegalovirus exposure and HLA in healthy donors. A multiplex PCR was run with 60 Vbeta primers and 13 Jbeta primers. Clones were sequenced by immunoSEQ multiplex PCR, and TCRdb holds only the in-frame ones, with some missing. The profile covers fewer than 40,000 clones, with 86% appearing a single time and about an eighth taken by the ten largest. Sequencing input: PBMCs. The receptors stem from a woman between 35 and 50 years old in good health and CMV-seropositive.

The V gene is TRBV28, the J gene TRBJ2-5, with D tentatively TRBD1 (6 bases). V lost 4 bases, J lost 7 bases, and 16 bases lay in between. The germline V gene encodes CDR1 MDHEN and CDR2 SYDVKM. This CDR3 comprises 14 residues. The CDR3 coding sequence is TGTGCCAGCAGTTCCACAGGGTTCATCGGGACCCAGTACTTC. Protein sequence: CASSSTGFIGTQYF.

The genes are TRBV6-7 and TRBJ1-3; 7 bases match TRBD1. TRBV6-7 is flagged as an ORF with uncertain function. V lost 2 bases and J lost 4; bases outside the gene matches: 2. This CDR3 is built from 14 residues. This CDR3 is CASSYKGAGNTIYF. Here the CDR3 DNA reads TGTGCCAGCAGTTACAAGGGGGCGGGAAACACCATATATTTT.

The chain recombines TRBV11-2 with TRBJ2-5, with 8 bases matching TRBD1. The junction had 7 bases not matched to a gene; V was cut back by 5 bases and J by 5 bases. The CDR3 sequence is 14 residues long. Germline V CDR1 and CDR2: SGHAT, FQNNGV. CDR3 DNA sequence: TGTGCCAGCAGCACAGGACAGGGTAGGGAGACCCAGTACTTC. The encoded protein is CASSTGQGRETQYF.

The chain couples TRBV9 to TRBJ2-7, with D possibly being TRBD2 (7 bases). The V and J ends lost 0 bases and 5 bases respectively, with 12 bases between them. This CDR3 is 14 amino acids long. The germline CDR1 and CDR2 sequences are SGDLS and YYNGEE. The chain's CDR3 is CASSVAGEGDEQYF. The CDR3 bases are TGTGCCAGCAGCGTAGCAGGGGAGGGAGACGAGCAGTACTTC.

The chain combines TRBV6-4 with TRBJ2-1; 7 bases are a match to TRBD2. The trim removed 3 bases at V and 0 bases at J, leaving 2 bases unmatched. The CDR3 runs to 15 residues. The germline V gene encodes CDR1 MRHNA and CDR2 SNTAGT. CDR3 loop: CASSEGLSSYNEQFF. The CDR3 region has the DNA TGTGCCAGCAGTGAGGGACTAAGCTCCTACAATGAGCAGTTCTTC.